Listed below are T cell receptor beta chains from one sample, sequenced in a study of shared clonotypes between healthy human individuals. Generated by immunoSEQ multiplex PCR, the TCRdb table keeps only in-frame clones and is missing some. The sample gives about 680,000 clones, roughly 70% of which show up once; approximately 1.6% is in the top ten. Material: memory CD4+ T cells sorted from blood. The receptors shown here come from a woman aged 25-40 years in good health. CDR3s leave out the opening cysteine and the closing phenylalanine or tryptophan. The D gene is left open where the match is weak.

.	TRBV28	TRBJ1-6	ASSLQDGDSPLH
.	TRBV14	TRBJ2-1	ASSQNNEQF
.	TRBV5-1	TRBJ2-2	ASSSRVGDNTGELF
TRBD2	TRBV28	TRBJ2-2	ASSLLAGVPRTTGELF
TRBD2	TRBV9	TRBJ2-7	ASSYERGPGSEQY
.	TRBV6-6	TRBJ2-7	ASSDNTGSGSEQY
.	TRBV5-6	TRBJ2-7	ASSLGRSASEQY
.	TRBV2	TRBJ1-5	ASSELAGRRNQPQH
.	TRBV19	TRBJ2-6	ASSDLSGANVLT
TRBD1	TRBV18	TRBJ2-7	ASSRGQGAREQY
.	TRBV27	TRBJ2-7	ASSRTVLSSYEQY
TRBD2	TRBV5-4	TRBJ2-5	ASSFRLAGDETQY
TRBD2	TRBV4-1	TRBJ2-7	ASSHGTSGAISYEQY
TRBD1	TRBV6-6	TRBJ1-1	ASSYSGTGGTEAF
.	TRBV5-4	TRBJ2-2	ASGSELVQGGAGELF
TRBD1	TRBV6-6	TRBJ2-1	ASSSVQGAHEQF
TRBD1	TRBV2	TRBJ1-5	ASSEAGQENQPQH
.	TRBV2	TRBJ2-7	ASKGGGAAGEQY
.	TRBV6-7	TRBJ1-5	ASFQNQPQH
.	TRBV18	TRBJ2-2	ASSPREPKSGELF
TRBD1	TRBV5-1	TRBJ1-3	ASSLGTGTGNTIY
TRBD1	TRBV28	TRBJ1-1	ASSSPGQGSRAF
TRBD2	TRBV14	TRBJ2-1	ASSQEGRQRGGNEQF
TRBD1	TRBV6-1	TRBJ1-4	ASSGTRGGANEKLF
.	TRBV27	TRBJ1-1	ASSLQTANTEAF
.	TRBV5-1	TRBJ2-5	ASSLAGIFQETQY
TRBD1	TRBV27	TRBJ1-5	ASRTGTGDQPQH
.	TRBV6-1	TRBJ1-1	ASSEGVGQNTEAF
.	TRBV11-1	TRBJ2-2	ASSFGQFTGELF
.	TRBV5-1	TRBJ1-1	ASRVQVNTEAF
.	TRBV5-1	TRBJ1-1	ASSYGGATEAF
.	TRBV4-1	TRBJ2-7	ASSQETGNYEQY
.	TRBV11-3	TRBJ1-1	ASSQAGASFTEAF
TRBD1	TRBV5-1	TRBJ2-2	ASSLGQGDTGELF
.	TRBV6-1	TRBJ2-7	ASRIWRDSYEQY
.	TRBV19	TRBJ1-5	ASSVQGSSNQPQH
.	TRBV18	TRBJ1-5	ASSPRQGDNQPQH
.	TRBV7-8	TRBJ2-7	ASSLGRRRSSYEQY
TRBD2	TRBV9	TRBJ2-1	ASSWTSGPFSNEQF
.	TRBV5-6	TRBJ1-1	ASSLAGGLSTEAF
.	TRBV6-4	TRBJ1-5	ASRGIEDQPQH
TRBD2	TRBV7-2	TRBJ2-3	ASSKREVADTQY
TRBD1	TRBV28	TRBJ2-7	ASSIYRGEISGEQY
.	TRBV5-4	TRBJ2-2	ASSLSGGGIGELF
TRBD2	TRBV5-1	TRBJ2-5	ASYPGTSRETQY